This T cell receptor beta chain was profiled in a study of CD8 T cells in ankylosing spondylitis. TCRdb re-called the 5' RACE reads with MiXCR, one entry per CDR3 protein. The sample contains some 130,000 distinct CDR3 sequences, 7.3% of which appear only once. The V end was cut by 2 bases, the J end by 3 bases, with 10 bases between. CDR3 length: 13 residues. From germline, CDR1 is SQVTM and CDR2 ANQGSEA. There are many counts of this clonotype. The source is a female donor with ankylosing spondylitis or in good health (not recorded which). Sequenced input: blood, either unsorted or a sorted T cell fraction (not recorded which). V is TRBV29-1 and J is TRBJ1-1, with D perhaps matching TRBD1 (5 bases). This CDR3 reads CSVEKVGDTEAFF. CDR3 bases: TGCAGCGTTGAAAAAGTGGGGGACACTGAAGCTTTCTTT.